This paragraph reports one T cell receptor beta chain. Ten or more counts support this clonotype. Which antigen it targets is not known. No quality values exist for individual bases; no much larger clone is one base distant. Libraries were constructed by PCR. The instrument was an Illumina HiSeq 2500. TCR libraries were prepared with molecular barcoding, using unique molecular identifiers to normalize TCRbeta repertoire quantification. TCRdb trimmed the raw reads at Q25, called clones with MiXCR and kept productive beta chains. Under each unique CDR3 protein, matching rows form one entry showing the most common genes and DNA. Within this sample are roughly 220,000 distinct CDR3 sequences, with about 11% of them counted one time only. The ten largest make up approximately 2.9% of the sample. This sample stems from a study of T-cell reconstitution after alpha-beta-depleted transplantation in children (TCRdb year 2016). With respect to the entire study: T-cell immune reconstitution after TCRalphabeta/CD19-depleted allogeneic hematopoietic cell transplantation in children was quantitatively tracked in the study by means of TCR repertoire profiling.

From the cysteine through the phenylalanine, the CDR3 covers 15 amino acids. Solely the CDR3 DNA is kept, with 45 bases framed from the first base. Deletion took 2 bases off V and 6 bases off J, with a span of 14 bases between the germline ends. Based on the germline V gene (reference sequence), the CDR1 and CDR2 sequences are LNHNV and YYDKDF. Specimen: PBMCs from the stem cell graft donor, collected from the stem cell graft. This sequence uses TRBV15 and TRBJ2-1; the D segment cannot be called with confidence. The receptor comes from a human donor who donated a stem cell graft to a child with acute lymphoblastic leukemia. The DNA is TGTGCCACCAGCAGACCCCCGGTAGGCATCAATGAGCAGTTCTTC. Translated, this is CATSRPPVGINEQFF.